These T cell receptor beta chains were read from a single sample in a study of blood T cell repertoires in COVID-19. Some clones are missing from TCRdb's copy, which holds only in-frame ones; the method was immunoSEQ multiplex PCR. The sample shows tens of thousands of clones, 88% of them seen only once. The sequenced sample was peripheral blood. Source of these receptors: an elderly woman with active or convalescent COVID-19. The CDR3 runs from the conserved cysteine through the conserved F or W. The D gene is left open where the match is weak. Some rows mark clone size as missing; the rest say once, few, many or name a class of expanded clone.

CDR3 DNA: TGTGCCAGCGTGAGACAGAACACTGAAGCTTTCTTT
CDR3 protein: CASVRQNTEAFF
V gene: TRBV18
D gene: NA
J gene: TRBJ1-1
clone size: NA

CDR3 DNA: TGCAGCGTGGAAAGACAGGACCTCATCCAGCGGTATGGCTACACCTTC
CDR3 protein: CSVERQDLIQRYGYTF
V gene: TRBV29-1
D gene: NA
J gene: TRBJ1-2
clone size: NA

CDR3 DNA: TGCGCCAGCAGCGACCCGGGACAGCCATACGAGCAGTACTTC
CDR3 protein: CASSDPGQPYEQYF
V gene: TRBV5-1
D gene: TRBD1
J gene: TRBJ2-7
clone size: once

CDR3 DNA: TGTGCCAGCAGCTTAGCGCAGGGCCGGGAGACCCAGTACTTC
CDR3 protein: CASSLAQGRETQYF
V gene: TRBV13
D gene: NA
J gene: TRBJ2-5
clone size: NA

CDR3 DNA: TGTGCCAGCAGCACCGGGGGAAATGGCTACACCTTC
CDR3 protein: CASSTGGNGYTF
V gene: TRBV5-6
D gene: NA
J gene: TRBJ1-2
clone size: NA

CDR3 DNA: TGTGCCAGCAGGCACTCAGGGGGCGCTGGCACTGAAGCTTTCTTT
CDR3 protein: CASRHSGGAGTEAFF
V gene: TRBV3-1/TRBV3-2
D gene: TRBD1
J gene: TRBJ1-1
clone size: NA

CDR3 DNA: TGTGCCAGCAGCCAAGATATCCTCTCTGGAAACACCATATATTTT
CDR3 protein: CASSQDILSGNTIYF
V gene: TRBV3-1/TRBV3-2
D gene: NA
J gene: TRBJ1-3
clone size: once

CDR3 DNA: TGTGCCAGCAGCTTTCTCGGACACCTTACCAACTATGGCTACACCTTC
CDR3 protein: CASSFLGHLTNYGYTF
V gene: TRBV7-6
D gene: NA
J gene: TRBJ1-2
clone size: NA

CDR3 DNA: TGTGCCAGCAGTATAGCGGGGAGGTCGCAGTATTTT
CDR3 protein: CASSIAGRSQYF
V gene: TRBV27
D gene: TRBD2
J gene: TRBJ2-3
clone size: NA

CDR3 DNA: TGTGCCAGCAGTTCTTGGGACAGCGCCAATAATTCACCCCTCCACTTT
CDR3 protein: CASSSWDSANNSPLHF
V gene: TRBV6-2/TRBV6-3
D gene: TRBD1
J gene: TRBJ1-6
clone size: NA

CDR3 DNA: TGTGCCAGCAGCATATCAGGGGGCAATCAGCCCCAGCATTTT
CDR3 protein: CASSISGGNQPQHF
V gene: TRBV7-8
D gene: NA
J gene: TRBJ1-5
clone size: NA

CDR3 DNA: TGTGCCAGCAGCTTAGGACGCGGGAGCACCGGGGAGCTGTTTTTT
CDR3 protein: CASSLGRGSTGELFF
V gene: TRBV11-3
D gene: TRBD2
J gene: TRBJ2-2
clone size: NA

CDR3 DNA: TGTGCCAGCAGCCAAGTCGGCGCTAGTAAAGAGACCCAGTACTTC
CDR3 protein: CASSQVGASKETQYF
V gene: TRBV14
D gene: NA
J gene: TRBJ2-5
clone size: once

CDR3 DNA: TGTGCCATCAGTGAGTCTGGCCTCTCTGGAAACACCATATATTTT
CDR3 protein: CAISESGLSGNTIYF
V gene: TRBV10-3
D gene: NA
J gene: TRBJ1-3
clone size: once

CDR3 DNA: TGCGCCAGCAGCCAAGATAAGGCAGATTTAGCTAGCAATCAGCCCCAGCATTTT
CDR3 protein: CASSQDKADLASNQPQHF
V gene: TRBV4-1
D gene: NA
J gene: TRBJ1-5
clone size: NA

CDR3 DNA: TGTGCCAGCTCACCAGCAGGGGGTTCGAACACCGGGGAGCTGTTTTTT
CDR3 protein: CASSPAGGSNTGELFF
V gene: TRBV18
D gene: TRBD1
J gene: TRBJ2-2
clone size: NA

CDR3 DNA: TGTGCCAGCAGCTTAGAACAGGATGGCACTGAAGCTTTCTTT
CDR3 protein: CASSLEQDGTEAFF
V gene: TRBV7-8
D gene: NA
J gene: TRBJ1-1
clone size: once

CDR3 DNA: TGCGCCAGCAGCCAGAGGACAGGGGTAAACTATGGCTACACCTTC
CDR3 protein: CASSQRTGVNYGYTF
V gene: TRBV4-3
D gene: TRBD1
J gene: TRBJ1-2
clone size: NA

CDR3 DNA: TGTGCCAGTAGACGGACAGGGGGTGGCACCGGGGAGCTGTTTTTT
CDR3 protein: CASRRTGGGTGELFF
V gene: TRBV19
D gene: TRBD1
J gene: TRBJ2-2
clone size: NA

CDR3 DNA: TGTGCCAGCAGCGTACTAGCGGGGATTTCCTACAATGAGCAGTTCTTC
CDR3 protein: CASSVLAGISYNEQFF
V gene: TRBV7-2
D gene: TRBD2
J gene: TRBJ2-1
clone size: NA

CDR3 DNA: TGTGCCAGCAGTGACGGGACAGTTAGCAATCAGCCCCAGCATTTT
CDR3 protein: CASSDGTVSNQPQHF
V gene: TRBV25-1
D gene: TRBD1
J gene: TRBJ1-5
clone size: NA

CDR3 DNA: TGTGCCAGCACTCCCACAGGGTCCAGTTCCTATGGCTACACCTTC
CDR3 protein: CASTPTGSSSYGYTF
V gene: TRBV5-6
D gene: NA
J gene: TRBJ1-2
clone size: NA

CDR3 DNA: TGTGCCAGCAGCTCTCGACCGGGACAGGGATCAGAGACCCAGTACTTC
CDR3 protein: CASSSRPGQGSETQYF
V gene: TRBV7-9
D gene: TRBD1
J gene: TRBJ2-5
clone size: NA

CDR3 DNA: TGTGCCAGCCTAGTCCGGGACAGGGGGTCTGAAGCTTTCTTT
CDR3 protein: CASLVRDRGSEAFF
V gene: TRBV19
D gene: TRBD1
J gene: TRBJ1-1
clone size: NA

CDR3 DNA: TGTGCCAGCATCCGCCCCAGACTAGCGGGCTCCTACAATGAGCAGTTCTTC
CDR3 protein: CASIRPRLAGSYNEQFF
V gene: TRBV9
D gene: TRBD2
J gene: TRBJ2-1
clone size: NA

CDR3 DNA: TGCGCCAGCAGCTGGAGACCCGGGACAGCAAGCTCCTACAATGAGCAGTTCTTC
CDR3 protein: CASSWRPGTASSYNEQFF
V gene: TRBV5-1
D gene: TRBD1
J gene: TRBJ2-1
clone size: NA

CDR3 DNA: TGTGCCAGCAGGCCTAACAGGGGACCCAACACTGAAGCTTTCTTT
CDR3 protein: CASRPNRGPNTEAFF
V gene: TRBV6-5
D gene: TRBD1
J gene: TRBJ1-1
clone size: NA

CDR3 DNA: TGTGCCAGCAGTGCCCAGGGTGGCTATGGCTACACCTTC
CDR3 protein: CASSAQGGYGYTF
V gene: TRBV2
D gene: NA
J gene: TRBJ1-2
clone size: NA

CDR3 DNA: TGTGCCAGCTCACCACGCTCAGGATCTGGAAACACCATATATTTT
CDR3 protein: CASSPRSGSGNTIYF
V gene: TRBV18
D gene: NA
J gene: TRBJ1-3
clone size: NA

CDR3 DNA: TGTGCCAGCACCTCCTTCCTCGCAGGGGGGACTGAAGCTTTCTTT
CDR3 protein: CASTSFLAGGTEAFF
V gene: TRBV7-8
D gene: TRBD1
J gene: TRBJ1-1
clone size: NA

CDR3 DNA: TGTGCCAGCAGCCCTTACAATGAGCAGTTCTTC
CDR3 protein: CASSPYNEQFF
V gene: TRBV7-9
D gene: NA
J gene: TRBJ2-1
clone size: NA

CDR3 DNA: TGTGCCAGCAGTTACGGGACTAGCGGGAGCTTCGACGAGCAGTACTTC
CDR3 protein: CASSYGTSGSFDEQYF
V gene: TRBV6-2/TRBV6-3
D gene: TRBD2
J gene: TRBJ2-7
clone size: NA

CDR3 DNA: TGTGCCAGCAGCCAAGGGGAGCGGGAGGGAGACGAGCAGTACTTC
CDR3 protein: CASSQGEREGDEQYF
V gene: TRBV4-2
D gene: TRBD2
J gene: TRBJ2-7
clone size: NA

CDR3 DNA: TGTGCCACCAGTGAGGGACAGGGGACCCCTGGGGCCAACGTCCTGACTTTC
CDR3 protein: CATSEGQGTPGANVLTF
V gene: TRBV24-1
D gene: TRBD1
J gene: TRBJ2-6
clone size: NA

CDR3 DNA: TGTGCCACCAGCAGAGTAAAAGACACGTTCAACTATGGCTACACCTTC
CDR3 protein: CATSRVKDTFNYGYTF
V gene: TRBV15
D gene: NA
J gene: TRBJ1-2
clone size: NA